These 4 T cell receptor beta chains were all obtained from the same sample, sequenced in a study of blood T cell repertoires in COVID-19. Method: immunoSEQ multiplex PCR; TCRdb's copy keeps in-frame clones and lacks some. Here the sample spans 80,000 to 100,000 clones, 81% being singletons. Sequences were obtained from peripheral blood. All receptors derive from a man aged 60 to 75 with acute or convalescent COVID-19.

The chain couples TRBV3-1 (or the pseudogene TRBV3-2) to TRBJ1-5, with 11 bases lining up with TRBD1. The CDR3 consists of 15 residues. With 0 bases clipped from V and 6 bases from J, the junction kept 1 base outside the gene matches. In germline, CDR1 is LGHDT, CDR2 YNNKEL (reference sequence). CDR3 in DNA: TGTGCCAGCAGCCAAGATGGGACAGGGGGTCAGCCCCAGCATTTT. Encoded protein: CASSQDGTGGQPQHF.

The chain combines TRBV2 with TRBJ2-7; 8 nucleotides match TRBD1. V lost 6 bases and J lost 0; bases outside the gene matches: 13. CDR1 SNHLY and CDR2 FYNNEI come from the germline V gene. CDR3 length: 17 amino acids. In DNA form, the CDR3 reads TGTGCCAGCAGAGGGGGGAGCTCGACAGGGGCCTCCTACGAGCAGTACTTC. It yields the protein CASRGGSSTGASYEQYF.

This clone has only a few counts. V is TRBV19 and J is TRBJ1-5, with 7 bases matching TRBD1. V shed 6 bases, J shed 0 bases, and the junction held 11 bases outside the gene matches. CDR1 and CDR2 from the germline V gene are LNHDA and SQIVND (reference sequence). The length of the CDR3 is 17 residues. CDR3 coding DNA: TGTGCCAGTAGGAAACAGGGGCTACTCTATAGCAATCAGCCCCAGCATTTT. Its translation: CASRKQGLLYSNQPQHF.

The CDR3 nucleotides read TGTGCCAGCAGCTCTAAAGCGGGAGGGAGCTCCTACAATGAGCAGTTCTTC. It specifies CASSSKAGGSSYNEQFF. The chain recombines TRBV7-2 with TRBJ2-1, with TRBD2 matching 10 bases. The CDR3 runs 17 residues. CDR1 and CDR2 from the germline V gene are SGHTA and FQGNSA. With V trimmed by 4 bases and J by 0 bases, 6 bases remained unmatched.